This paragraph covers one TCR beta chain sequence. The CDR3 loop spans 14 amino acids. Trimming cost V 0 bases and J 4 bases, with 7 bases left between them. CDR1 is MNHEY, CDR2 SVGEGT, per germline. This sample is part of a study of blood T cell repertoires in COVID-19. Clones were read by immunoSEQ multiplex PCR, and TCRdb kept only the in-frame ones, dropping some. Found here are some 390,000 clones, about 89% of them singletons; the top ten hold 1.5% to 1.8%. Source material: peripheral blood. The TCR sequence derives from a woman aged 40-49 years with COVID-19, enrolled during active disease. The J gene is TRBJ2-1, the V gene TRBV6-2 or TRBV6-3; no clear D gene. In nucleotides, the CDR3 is TGTGCCAGCAGTTACTCGGCTCGTTACAATGAGCAGTTCTTC. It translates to CASSYSARYNEQFF.